This T cell receptor beta chain was recovered during a study of T cells in Graves' hyperthyroidism and ophthalmopathy. Whole-study findings and limits: Onset of ophthalmopathy came a median 6.5 months after the model predicted it. Most clonotypes expanded in thyroid above 0.001 were likewise present in blood.

V lost 6 bases, J lost 2 bases, and 10 bases lay in between. The V gene's germline CDR1 is SGHTA and CDR2 FQGNSA. This CDR3 comprises 13 residues. In regard to this clonotype: Its antigen is not known.

Amplified regions were TCR beta CDR3 sequences from RNA transcripts. The primer set for the first-round RT-PCR of the TCR CDR3 was HTBI. MiXCR, run by TCRdb on the multiplex PCR reads, gives a single entry per CDR3 protein. The table shows about 460,000 distinct CDR3 sequences, with about 22% occurring only once. Any patient presenting with uncontrolled infection, other autoimmune disease, pregnancy or lactation was left out. PBMCs were derived from under 13 ml fresh peripheral blood. The specimen sequenced was blood. This clonotype was sampled from a woman in her seventies with Graves' ophthalmopathy. The chain combines TRBV7-2 with TRBJ1-2; D remains ambiguous. The DNA for the CDR3 is TGTGCCAGCAGTCCGGACGTAAACTATGGCTACACCTTC. Its translation: CASSPDVNYGYTF.